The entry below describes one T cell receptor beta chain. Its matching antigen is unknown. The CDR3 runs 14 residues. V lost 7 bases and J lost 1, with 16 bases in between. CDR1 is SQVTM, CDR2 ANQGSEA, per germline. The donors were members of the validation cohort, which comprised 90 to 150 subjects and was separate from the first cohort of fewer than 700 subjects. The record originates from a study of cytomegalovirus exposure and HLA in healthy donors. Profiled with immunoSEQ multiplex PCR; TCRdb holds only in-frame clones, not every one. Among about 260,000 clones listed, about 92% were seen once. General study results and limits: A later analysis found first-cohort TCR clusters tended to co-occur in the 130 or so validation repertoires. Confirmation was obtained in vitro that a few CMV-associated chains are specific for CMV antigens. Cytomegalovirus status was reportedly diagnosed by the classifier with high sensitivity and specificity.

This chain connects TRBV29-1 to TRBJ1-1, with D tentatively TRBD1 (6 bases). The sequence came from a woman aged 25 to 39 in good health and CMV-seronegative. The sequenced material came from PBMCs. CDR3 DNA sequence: TGCAGCGCCACCGGGGGGCTAGCGAACACTGAAGCTTTCTTT. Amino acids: CSATGGLANTEAFF. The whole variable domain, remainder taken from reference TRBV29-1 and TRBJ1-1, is SAVISQKPSRDICQRGTSLTIQCQVDSQVTMMFWYRQQPGQSLTLIATANQGSEATYESGFVIDKFPISRPNLTFSTLTVSNMSPEDSSIYLCSATGGLANTEAFFGQGTRLTVV.